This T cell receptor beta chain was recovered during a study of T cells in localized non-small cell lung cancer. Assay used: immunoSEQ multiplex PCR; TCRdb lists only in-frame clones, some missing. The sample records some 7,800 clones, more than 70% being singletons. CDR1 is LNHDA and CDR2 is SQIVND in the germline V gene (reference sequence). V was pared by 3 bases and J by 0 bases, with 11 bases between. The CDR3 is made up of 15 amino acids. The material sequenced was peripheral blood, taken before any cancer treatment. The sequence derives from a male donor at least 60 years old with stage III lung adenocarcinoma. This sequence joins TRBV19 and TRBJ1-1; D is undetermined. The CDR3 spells CASSMGRAMNTEAFF. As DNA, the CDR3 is TGTGCCAGTAGTATGGGGAGAGCCATGAACACTGAAGCTTTCTTT.